This T cell receptor beta chain was sequenced in a study of regulatory T cells. Findings and limits, study-wide: Regulatory T cells showed the strongest V-J pair restriction and V/J gene skewing among patient repertoires. Hydrophobic residues at CDR3 positions 6 and 7 were enriched in conventional CD4+ T cells of CD3G-deficient patients.

Autoimmunity was present in every CD3G-deficient patient, worse in two. Patients aged 2 to 39 years had fewer naive T cells. Regulatory (CD25-high CD127-low) and conventional (CD25-low CD127-high) CD4+ T cells were sorted separately. This clone appeared once. Its antigen remains unknown. Amplification used 52 TRBV primers and 13 TRBJ primers. Data came from immunoSEQ multiplex PCR; TCRdb stores just in-frame clones and leaves some out. This table holds 30,000 to 40,000 clones, over 90% found once. This receptor was taken from a child aged 2-15 years with CD3G deficiency. Input material: conventional CD4+ T cells sorted from blood.

This CDR3 reads CASKGANQPQHF. CDR3 coding DNA: TGTGCCAGTAAGGGGGCGAATCAGCCCCAGCATTTT. The chain has TRBV28 and TRBJ1-5; 7 nucleotides match TRBD1. The V gene end was trimmed by 9 bases and the J gene end by 4 bases; junction bases not matched to a gene: 3. Germline V gives CDR1 MDHEN, CDR2 SYDVKM. The CDR3 length is 12 residues.